The rows below give T cell receptor beta chains drawn from one sample of a study of shared clonotypes between healthy human individuals. Produced via immunoSEQ multiplex PCR; TCRdb's table is partial and in-frame only. The data contain 550,000 to 850,000 clones, approximately 77% of them seen just once; the ten biggest clones take up about 1.7%. Sequenced input: memory CD4+ T cells sorted from blood. The receptor set was obtained from a woman aged 30 to 39 in good health. Each CDR3 is given with its conserved first and last residue. D genes are given only for firm matches. Clone size is given for some rows only: seen once, a few or many times, or a class if the clone is expanded.

V gene	J gene	D gene	clone size	CDR3 length	CDR3 DNA	CDR3 protein
TRBV5-1	TRBJ1-1	-	few	14	TGCGCCAGCAGCTTGGGTACAGTTGGCACTGAAGCTTTCTTT	CASSLGTVGTEAFF
TRBV28	TRBJ2-5	-	-	14	TGTGCCAGCAGACCGACGAATCGGGTGGAGACCCAGTACTTC	CASRPTNRVETQYF
TRBV6-6	TRBJ2-7	TRBD1	-	12	TGTGCCAGCAGGAGGGGGCTCTACGAGCAGTACTTC	CASRRGLYEQYF
TRBV29-1	TRBJ2-7	-	-	14	TGCAGCGTCGACCAGGGGCACAGCTCCTACGAGCAGTACTTC	CSVDQGHSSYEQYF
TRBV29-1	TRBJ1-1	-	-	10	TGCAGCGCTGTATACGATGAAGCTTTCTTT	CSAVYDEAFF
TRBV27	TRBJ2-3	-	-	14	TGTGCCAGCAGTCAGCTGGGGACCACAGATACGCAGTATTTT	CASSQLGTTDTQYF
TRBV29-1	TRBJ2-2	TRBD1	once	15	TGCAGCGCCCGGACAGGACTGGCAAACACCGGGGAGCTGTTTTTT	CSARTGLANTGELFF
TRBV28	TRBJ2-7	-	-	14	TGTGCCAGCAGTTTTGACCTAGCAGGCTACGAGCAGTACTTC	CASSFDLAGYEQYF
TRBV28	TRBJ1-2	TRBD1	few	15	TGTGCCAGCAGTCCTGGGGACAGCAGGGTCTATGGCTACACCTTC	CASSPGDSRVYGYTF
TRBV10-3	TRBJ2-7	-	once	14	TGTGCCATCAGTGGAGGCAGCTTACCTAACGAGCAGTACTTC	CAISGGSLPNEQYF
TRBV27	TRBJ1-2	TRBD1	-	13	TGTGCCAGCAGTTTAAACCGACAGGGGTTCGCGACCTTC	CASSLNRQGFATF
TRBV5-1	TRBJ2-1	TRBD2	-	15	TGCGCCAGCAGCCTACTAGCGGACTCATACAATGAGCAGTTCTTC	CASSLLADSYNEQFF
TRBV7-9	TRBJ1-1	-	-	14	TGTGCCAGCAGCCTCGTTGGAATTGACACTGAAGCTTTCTTT	CASSLVGIDTEAFF
TRBV5-4	TRBJ2-2	-	-	16	TGTGCCAGCAGCTTTGGAGGCGTCGGTAGCACCGGGGAGCTGTTTTTT	CASSFGGVGSTGELFF
TRBV5-1	TRBJ2-7	TRBD1	-	14	TGCGCCAGCAGCTTGGCCGACAGGGGCTACGAGCAGTACTTC	CASSLADRGYEQYF
TRBV11-2	TRBJ1-1	-	once	15	TGTGCCAGCAGCTCGATGGACAGTTTGATCACTGAAGCTTTCTTT	CASSSMDSLITEAFF
TRBV9	TRBJ2-7	-	-	16	TGTGCCAGCAGCGTAGGGGTTGACTGGATCTCCTACGAGCAGTACTTC	CASSVGVDWISYEQYF
TRBV7-2	TRBJ1-5	-	once	15	TGTGCCAGCAGCCTAGTCGGGGCCACCAATCAGCCCCAGCATTTT	CASSLVGATNQPQHF
TRBV29-1	TRBJ1-2	TRBD1	-	13	TGCAGCGTTGGGGACAGGGGGCTGGATGGCTACACCTTC	CSVGDRGLDGYTF
TRBV7-9	TRBJ2-5	TRBD1	-	14	TGTGCCAGCAGCCTATCAGGGGGCTTGGAGACCCAGTACTTC	CASSLSGGLETQYF
TRBV5-1	TRBJ1-1	-	-	13	TGCGCCAGCAGCCAGAATGGGAGGACTGAAGCTTTCTTT	CASSQNGRTEAFF
TRBV6-5	TRBJ2-3	-	many	14	TGTGCCAGCAGTTACTCCACAGGTCTCCGTACGCAGTATTTT	CASSYSTGLRTQYF
TRBV28	TRBJ1-4	-	-	20	TGTGCCAGCAGTTTATTCCGTCCTACAGGACTACTGGTAGTTGATGAAAAACTGTTTTTT	CASSLFRPTGLLVVDEKLFF
TRBV10-2	TRBJ1-1	-	-	13	TGCGCCAGCAGTGAGGGAAGAAACACTGAAGCTTTCTTT	CASSEGRNTEAFF
TRBV6-1	TRBJ1-2	-	-	13	TGTGCCAGCAGTGACAGCACCTCCTATGGCTACACCTTC	CASSDSTSYGYTF
TRBV2	TRBJ2-3	-	few	14	TGTGCCAGCAGTGAGAGAGGCCTCACAGATACGCAGTATTTT	CASSERGLTDTQYF
TRBV19	TRBJ2-7	TRBD2	few	16	TGTGCCAGTATTTCCGGGACTAGCGGGTCCTCGGGGGAGCAGTACTTC	CASISGTSGSSGEQYF
TRBV7-8	TRBJ2-7	-	few	11	TGTGCCAGCAGCTTAGTGGGCGAGCAGTACTTC	CASSLVGEQYF
TRBV19	TRBJ2-5	-	-	13	TGTGCCAGTAGTCCCGGACGGCCAGGGACCCAGTACTTC	CASSPGRPGTQYF
TRBV7-9	TRBJ2-7	-	-	15	TGTGCCAGCAGCTTACACATACAGGGCTCCTACGAGCAGTACTTC	CASSLHIQGSYEQYF
TRBV5-1	TRBJ2-7	TRBD2	-	15	TGCGCCAGCAGCTTGGTTGGCGGGAGCTCCTACGAGCAGTACTTC	CASSLVGGSSYEQYF
TRBV4-2	TRBJ2-1	TRBD2	-	17	TGTGCCAGCAGCTTGGCCGAACTAGCGGGAGGGCTAAGGGAGCAGTTCTTC	CASSLAELAGGLREQFF
TRBV28	TRBJ2-7	-	-	13	TGTGCCAGCAGTTCCTCCGGCCCCTACGAGCAGTACTTC	CASSSSGPYEQYF
TRBV11-2	TRBJ2-5	TRBD1	-	16	TGTGCCAGCAGCTACGGGGACAGGGGACTTCAAGAGACCCAGTACTTC	CASSYGDRGLQETQYF
TRBV11-2	TRBJ2-1	-	few	15	TGTGCCAGCAGCTTAGTAACGGGAAGGGTCAATGAGCAGTTCTTC	CASSLVTGRVNEQFF
TRBV28	TRBJ1-5	-	few	14	TGTGCCAGCAGGAGGCCGCAGGCGTATCAGCCCCAGCATTTT	CASRRPQAYQPQHF
TRBV11-2	TRBJ1-1	TRBD1	-	14	TGTGCCAGCAGCTTATCGACAGGGGGCACACTAGCTTTCTTT	CASSLSTGGTLAFF
TRBV19	TRBJ2-1	-	-	14	TGTGCCAGTCGGACAGGAACTAGCAGCGGTGAGCAGTTCTTC	CASRTGTSSGEQFF
TRBV5-1	TRBJ2-1	TRBD2	many	15	TGCGCCAGCAGCTTGGATAGCGGGGGATACAATGAGCAGTTCTTC	CASSLDSGGYNEQFF
TRBV11-1	TRBJ2-1	-	-	15	TGTGCCAGCAGCTTAATGGAGGCCTCCTACAATGAGCAGTTCTTC	CASSLMEASYNEQFF
TRBV6-6	TRBJ2-2	TRBD1	-	15	TGTGCCAGCAGTCTCGGGACAGCAAACACCGGGGAGCTGTTTTTT	CASSLGTANTGELFF
TRBV23-1	TRBJ2-5	-	-	15	TGCGCCAGCAGTCAATCGGGACAAAAAAAAGAGACCCAGTACTTC	CASSQSGQKKETQYF
TRBV29-1	TRBJ2-5	TRBD1	few	12	TGCAGCTGGCGGACAGGGATGGAGACCCAGTACTTC	CSWRTGMETQYF
TRBV27	TRBJ2-2	TRBD1	few	15	TGTGCCAGCAGTCCCCGACAGGGACACACCGGGGAGCTGTTTTTT	CASSPRQGHTGELFF
TRBV10-2	TRBJ2-3	-	medium-sized	14	TGCGCCAGCAGTGATCGGAAGGCGACAGATACGCAGTATTTT	CASSDRKATDTQYF
TRBV2	TRBJ2-1	TRBD2	-	15	TGTGCCAGCTGTGTGGGGACTAGCAGGTACAATGAGCAGTTCTTC	CASCVGTSRYNEQFF
TRBV7-6	TRBJ2-7	-	-	14	TGTGCCAGCAGCCCCTTGACTAGTAACGACGAGCAGTACTTC	CASSPLTSNDEQYF
TRBV18	TRBJ2-1	TRBD1	-	17	TGTGCCAGCTCACCATTTGTCACAGGGGAGTCCTCCAATGAGCAGTTCTTC	CASSPFVTGESSNEQFF
TRBV5-6	TRBJ1-2	-	-	14	TGTGCCAGCAGCTTCGGGACAACTAACTATGGCTACACCTTC	CASSFGTTNYGYTF
TRBV5-1	TRBJ2-3	-	-	13	TGCGCCAGTAACCCCACAGGCGCAGATACGCAGTATTTT	CASNPTGADTQYF
TRBV5-4	TRBJ2-5	TRBD1	-	18	TGTGCCAGCAGCCCCTCAACCTTGGGACAGAGGTACCAAGAGACCCAGTACTTC	CASSPSTLGQRYQETQYF
TRBV4-1	TRBJ2-7	-	-	14	TGCGCCAGCAGCCAAGAGGGGGGAGGGGGCGAGCAGTACTTC	CASSQEGGGGEQYF
TRBV10-3	TRBJ2-7	TRBD1	-	13	TGTGCCATCAGGGAAACAGGGGCCGGGGAGCAGTACTTC	CAIRETGAGEQYF
TRBV7-9	TRBJ2-4	-	-	13	TGTGCCAGCAGCCCCCCGACCGTAAACATTCAGTACTTC	CASSPPTVNIQYF
TRBV5-1	TRBJ2-7	-	few	12	TGCGCCAGCAGCTTGCTTCCGGGGGAGCAGTACTTC	CASSLLPGEQYF
TRBV2	TRBJ1-2	TRBD1	-	15	TGTGCCAGCACGGGACAGGTTCTGGGCTACTATGGCTACACCTTC	CASTGQVLGYYGYTF
TRBV27	TRBJ2-2	TRBD1	-	19	TGTGCCAGCAGTTTAGCCCCATACGCGGTGACAGGGAGCACCGGGGAGCTGTTTTTT	CASSLAPYAVTGSTGELFF
TRBV27	TRBJ2-5	TRBD1	-	13	TGTGCCAGCTCGGACAGGGGACAAGAGACCCAGTACTTC	CASSDRGQETQYF
TRBV9	TRBJ2-5	TRBD2	many	11	TGTGCCACCGTAGCGGGAGAGACCCAGTACTTC	CATVAGETQYF
TRBV5-6	TRBJ2-4	-	-	14	TGTGCCAGCAGCCCCGGCCTCGATGGGAACATTCAGTACTTC	CASSPGLDGNIQYF